This entry features one T cell receptor (beta chain) sequence. The authors' processing: Reference gene primer amplification gave nucleated cell count estimates. Clones were read by immunoSEQ multiplex PCR, and TCRdb kept only the in-frame ones, dropping some. That table gives V, J and clone size, and the DNA gave D and trimming. Of roughly 62,000 clones in the sample, 85% to 90% were seen once. Germline V lookup: CDR1 ENHRY, CDR2 SYGVKD. With V trimmed by 6 bases and J by 1 base, 6 bases remained unmatched. The CDR3 sequence is 14 residues long. This sample stems from a study of blood T cell repertoires in COVID-19. Study at large: The samples span acute and convalescent COVID-19 from the United States, Italy and Spain. PBMCs, B-cell-depleted T cells, or T cells provided the cDNA or gDNA that made up the material.

Sequencing input: peripheral blood. V is TRBV10-3 and J is TRBJ2-7; 7 bases line up with TRBD1. The source of this sequence is a human donor with active COVID-19. The donor label of this sample is uncertain. In DNA form, the CDR3 reads TGTGCCATCAGACGACAGGGTGGGTCCTACGAGCAGTACTTC. It yields the protein CAIRRQGGSYEQYF.